This TCR beta chain was sequenced for a study of T cell responses to AZD1222 COVID-19 vaccine. Between the trimmed V and J ends, which lost 9 bases and 6 bases, there was a span of 21 bases. Germline CDR1 reads SGHRS; CDR2 reads YFSETQ. The CDR3 consists of 15 residues. Method: immunoSEQ multiplex PCR; TCRdb's copy keeps in-frame clones and lacks some. This table has approximately 110,000 clones, about 90% appearing once. The source of this sequence is an adult who received the AZD1222 COVID-19 vaccine. The rearrangement joins TRBV5-1 to TRBJ2-2; TRBD2 might be the D (6 bases). The sequences come from peripheral blood, collected 28 days after the second AZD1222 dose. The CDR3 DNA is TGCGCCACCCAGACGGGGGTCTTAAGCTCCGGGGAGCTGTTTTTT. Residues: CATQTGVLSSGELFF.